This T cell receptor beta chain comes out of a study of blood T cell repertoires in COVID-19 (dated by TCRdb to 2018 to 2021). For the wider study: The collaborator samples originated in the United States, Italy and Spain and spanned the acute and convalescent phases of COVID-19. The prospective study material was composed of cDNA or gDNA derived from T cells, B-cell-depleted T cells, or PBMCs. Deeply sampled blood TCRbeta repertoires from subjects exposed to, actively infected with, or recovered from COVID-19 were included in the dataset. The repertoires were released in a freely available public database meant as a resource for research on the immune response to SARS-CoV-2. The samples were drawn from the first 160 participants of the ongoing ImmuneRACE study and from under 1,500 subjects provided by 6 global collaborators. Nearly every sample came with metadata listing a de-identified subject ID, COVID-19 status, age in years and sex. Where available, HLA class I and class II types were obtained from metadata supplied by the sample provider rather than from assay-based typing. The paper's findings and limits, for the study overall: Clinical and demographic metadata were provided uncurated, with the amount varying by source and participant.

In the prospective study, participants were 18 to 89 years old, resided in fewer than 25 geographic areas of the United States, and were enrolled through a virtual design. In the prospective study, participants were assigned to cohorts based on the clinical history participants reported in a screening survey and a study questionnaire. Mobile phlebotomists in the prospective study collected whole blood, serum and a nasopharyngeal or oropharyngeal swab from every participant. Prospective study participants could optionally give additional blood draws and questionnaires over an approximately 2-month period. Prospective study blood samples were shipped either frozen or at room temperature before DNA extraction. A note on this clone: Its cognate antigen has yet to be identified. The sample holds no much larger clone one base away, and base qualities are not on file.

TCRbeta CDR3 regions were amplified from genomic DNA by means of the immunoSEQ Assay, a bias-controlled multiplex PCR. On the authors' methods: Within the assay, amplification of reference gene primers was used to estimate how many nucleated cells each sample contained. To quantify the absolute abundance of each unique TCRbeta CDR3 rearrangement, sequence reads were collapsed and filtered. For each sample, productive Simpson clonality was calculated as the square root of Simpson's diversity index across productive rearrangements. TCRdb mirrors the immuneACCESS table, restricted to in-frame sequences. Some clones are absent from its copies; in checked studies, under half trace to an unresolved V gene, and the reason for the others is unknown. D and trimming come from the DNA, and the V and J calls and clone size come from that table. The sample table holds 250,000 or so clones, of which 70% to 90% were seen once. About 4% of the sample is held by the ten biggest clonotypes.

Sequenced: PBMCs or T cells enriched from blood (not recorded which). The receptor was derived from a woman aged 25 to 39 with acute COVID-19.

At the DNA level, the sequence is TGTGCCATCCGCGAGTTGGGACTAGAGTTGGCCAATGAGCAGTTCTTC. It encodes CAIRELGLELANEQFF. The rearranged chain carries TRBV10-3 and TRBJ2-1; 8 of the junction bases match TRBD2. The germline V gene yields ENHRY for CDR1 and SYGVKD for CDR2. V is pruned by 8 bases and J by 6 bases, leaving 15 bases of the junction without a gene match. Its CDR3 holds 16 amino acids, cysteine through phenylalanine. Solely the CDR3 DNA is kept, with 48 bases framed from the first base.